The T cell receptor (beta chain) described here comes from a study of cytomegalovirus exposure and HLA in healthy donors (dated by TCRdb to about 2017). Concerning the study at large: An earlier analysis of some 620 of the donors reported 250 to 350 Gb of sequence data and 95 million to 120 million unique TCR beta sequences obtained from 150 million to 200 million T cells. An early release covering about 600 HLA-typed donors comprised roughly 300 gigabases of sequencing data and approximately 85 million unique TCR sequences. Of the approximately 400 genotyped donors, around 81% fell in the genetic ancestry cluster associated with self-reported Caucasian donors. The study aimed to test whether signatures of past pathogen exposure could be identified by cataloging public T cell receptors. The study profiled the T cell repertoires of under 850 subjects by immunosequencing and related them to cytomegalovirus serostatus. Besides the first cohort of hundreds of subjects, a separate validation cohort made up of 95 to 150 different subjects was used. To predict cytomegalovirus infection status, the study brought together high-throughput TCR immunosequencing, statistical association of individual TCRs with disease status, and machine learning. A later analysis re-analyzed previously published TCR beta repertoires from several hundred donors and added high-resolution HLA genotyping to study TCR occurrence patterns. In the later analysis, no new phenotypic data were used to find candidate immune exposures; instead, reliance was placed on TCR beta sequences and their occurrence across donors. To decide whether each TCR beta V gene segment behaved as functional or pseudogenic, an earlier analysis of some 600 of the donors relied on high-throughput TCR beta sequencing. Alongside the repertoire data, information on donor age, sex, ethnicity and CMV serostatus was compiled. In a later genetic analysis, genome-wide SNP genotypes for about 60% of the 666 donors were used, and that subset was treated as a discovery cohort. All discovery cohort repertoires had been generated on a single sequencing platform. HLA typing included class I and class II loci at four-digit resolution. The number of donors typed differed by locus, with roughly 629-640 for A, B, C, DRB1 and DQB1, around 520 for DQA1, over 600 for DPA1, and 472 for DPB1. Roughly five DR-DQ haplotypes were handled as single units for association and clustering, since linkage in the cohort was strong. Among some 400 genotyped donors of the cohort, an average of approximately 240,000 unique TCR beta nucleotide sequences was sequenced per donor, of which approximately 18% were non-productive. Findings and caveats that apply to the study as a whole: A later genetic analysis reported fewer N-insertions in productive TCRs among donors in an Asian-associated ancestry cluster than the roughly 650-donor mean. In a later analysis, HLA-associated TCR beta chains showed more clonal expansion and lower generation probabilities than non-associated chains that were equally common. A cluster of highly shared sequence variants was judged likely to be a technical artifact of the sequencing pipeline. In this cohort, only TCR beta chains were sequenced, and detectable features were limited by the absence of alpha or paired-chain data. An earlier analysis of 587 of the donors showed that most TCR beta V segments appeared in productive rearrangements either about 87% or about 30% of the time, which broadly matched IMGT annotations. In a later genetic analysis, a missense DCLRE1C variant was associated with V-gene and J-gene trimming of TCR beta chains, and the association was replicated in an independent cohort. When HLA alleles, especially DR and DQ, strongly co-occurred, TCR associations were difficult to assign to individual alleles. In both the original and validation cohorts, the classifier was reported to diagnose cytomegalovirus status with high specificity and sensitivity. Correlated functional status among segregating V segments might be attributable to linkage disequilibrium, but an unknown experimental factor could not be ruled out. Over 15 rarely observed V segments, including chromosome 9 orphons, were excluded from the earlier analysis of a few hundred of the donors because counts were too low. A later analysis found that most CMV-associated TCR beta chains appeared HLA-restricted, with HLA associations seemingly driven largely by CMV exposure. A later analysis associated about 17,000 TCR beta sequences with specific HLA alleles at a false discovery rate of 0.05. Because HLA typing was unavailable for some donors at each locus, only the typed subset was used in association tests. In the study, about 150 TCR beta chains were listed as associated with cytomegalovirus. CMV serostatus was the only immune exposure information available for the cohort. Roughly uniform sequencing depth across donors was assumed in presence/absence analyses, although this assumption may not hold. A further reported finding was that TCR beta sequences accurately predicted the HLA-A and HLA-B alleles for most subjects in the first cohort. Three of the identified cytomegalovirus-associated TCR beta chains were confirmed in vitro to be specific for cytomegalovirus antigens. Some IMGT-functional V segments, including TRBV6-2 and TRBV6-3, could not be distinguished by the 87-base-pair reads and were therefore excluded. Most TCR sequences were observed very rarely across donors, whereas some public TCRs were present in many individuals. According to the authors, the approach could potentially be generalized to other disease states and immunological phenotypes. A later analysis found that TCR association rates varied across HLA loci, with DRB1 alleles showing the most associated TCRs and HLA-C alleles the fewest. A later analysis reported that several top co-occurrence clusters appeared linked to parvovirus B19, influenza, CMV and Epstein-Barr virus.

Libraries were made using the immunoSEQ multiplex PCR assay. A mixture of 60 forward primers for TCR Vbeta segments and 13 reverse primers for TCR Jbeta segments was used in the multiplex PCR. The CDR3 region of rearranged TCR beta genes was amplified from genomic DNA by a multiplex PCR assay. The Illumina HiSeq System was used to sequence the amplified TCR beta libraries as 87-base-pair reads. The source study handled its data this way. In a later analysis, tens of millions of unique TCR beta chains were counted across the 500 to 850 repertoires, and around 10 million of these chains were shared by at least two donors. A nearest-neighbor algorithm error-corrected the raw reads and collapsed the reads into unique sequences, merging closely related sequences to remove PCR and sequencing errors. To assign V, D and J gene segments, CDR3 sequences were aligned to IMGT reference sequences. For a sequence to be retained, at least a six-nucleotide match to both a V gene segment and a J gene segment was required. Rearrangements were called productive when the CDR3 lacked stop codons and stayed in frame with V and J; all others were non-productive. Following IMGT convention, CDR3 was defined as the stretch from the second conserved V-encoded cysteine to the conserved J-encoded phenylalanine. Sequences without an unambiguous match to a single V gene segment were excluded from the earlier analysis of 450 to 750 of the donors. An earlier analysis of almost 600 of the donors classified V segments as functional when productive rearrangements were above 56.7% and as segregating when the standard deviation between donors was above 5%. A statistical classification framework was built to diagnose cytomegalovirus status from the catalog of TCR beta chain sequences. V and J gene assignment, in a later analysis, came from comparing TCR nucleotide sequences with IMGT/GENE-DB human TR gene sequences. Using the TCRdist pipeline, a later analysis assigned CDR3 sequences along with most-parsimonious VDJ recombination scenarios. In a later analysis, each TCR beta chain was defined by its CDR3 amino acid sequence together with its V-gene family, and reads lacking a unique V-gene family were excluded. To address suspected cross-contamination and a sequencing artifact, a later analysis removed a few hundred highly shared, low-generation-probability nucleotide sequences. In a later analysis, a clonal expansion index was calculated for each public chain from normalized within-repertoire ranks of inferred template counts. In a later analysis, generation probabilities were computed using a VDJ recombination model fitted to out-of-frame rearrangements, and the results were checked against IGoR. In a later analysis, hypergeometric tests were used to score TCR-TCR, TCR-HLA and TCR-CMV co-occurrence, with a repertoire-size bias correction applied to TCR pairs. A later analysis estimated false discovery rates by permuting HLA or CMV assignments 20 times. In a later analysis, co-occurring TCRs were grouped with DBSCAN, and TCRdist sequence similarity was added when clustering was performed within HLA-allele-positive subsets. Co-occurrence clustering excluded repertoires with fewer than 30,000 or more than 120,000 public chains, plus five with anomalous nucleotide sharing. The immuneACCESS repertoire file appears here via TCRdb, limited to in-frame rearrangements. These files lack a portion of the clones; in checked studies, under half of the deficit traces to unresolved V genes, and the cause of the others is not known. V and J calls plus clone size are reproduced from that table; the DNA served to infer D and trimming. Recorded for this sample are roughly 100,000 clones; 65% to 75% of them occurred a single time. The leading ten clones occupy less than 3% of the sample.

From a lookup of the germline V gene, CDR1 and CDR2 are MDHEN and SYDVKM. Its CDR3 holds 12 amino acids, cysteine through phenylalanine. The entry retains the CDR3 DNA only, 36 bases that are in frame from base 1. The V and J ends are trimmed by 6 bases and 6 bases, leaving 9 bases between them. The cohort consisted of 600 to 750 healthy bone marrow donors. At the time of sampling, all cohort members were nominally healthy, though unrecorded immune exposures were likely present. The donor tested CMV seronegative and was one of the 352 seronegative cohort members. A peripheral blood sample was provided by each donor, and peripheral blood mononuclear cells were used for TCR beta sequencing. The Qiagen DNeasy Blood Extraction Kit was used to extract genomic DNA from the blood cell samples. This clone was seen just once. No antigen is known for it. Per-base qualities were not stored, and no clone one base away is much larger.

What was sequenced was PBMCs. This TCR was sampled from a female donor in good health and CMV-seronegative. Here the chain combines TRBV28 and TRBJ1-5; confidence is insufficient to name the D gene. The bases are TGTGCCAGCAGAAGTAACGGTCAGCCCCAGCATTTT. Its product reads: CASRSNGQPQHF.